The TCR beta chain under discussion was sequenced for a study of neurological immune-mediated disorders. TCRdb redid the calling of the 5' RACE reads with MiXCR, one entry per CDR3 protein. The data contain tens of thousands of distinct CDR3 sequences, around 10% of them singletons. This clonotype has ten or more counts. This CDR3 is built from 16 residues. Germline V CDR1 and CDR2: SQVTM, ANQGSEA. V lost 7 bases and J 0 bases, leaving 18 bases between the germline ends. The sample taken for sequencing was PBMCs. This clonotype was obtained from a man aged 40-50 years in good health. V usage is TRBV29-1 and J usage is TRBJ2-2, with no clear D. The CDR3 DNA reads TGCAGCGCCCTACTGGCCACACCGTCGAACACCGGGGAGCTGTTTTTT. It encodes CSALLATPSNTGELFF.